The entry that follows covers one T cell receptor (beta chain) sequence. Antigen: not known. V gave up 4 bases and J gave up 0 bases, with 10 bases separating them. This CDR3 comprises 14 residues. Germline-derived CDR1 and CDR2 are SGHNT and YYREEE (reference sequence). The data originate from a study of T cell responses to AZD1222 COVID-19 vaccine. Findings and limits, study-wide: No repertoire was sampled before or during the peak T cell response, only after it. Among the donors, most were white British and more were female, and clonal diversity was possibly underestimated.

Profiling relied on immunoSEQ multiplex PCR, and the TCRdb table lists in-frame clones only, not all of them. Here the sample spans approximately 150,000 clones, about 93% being singletons. The sample was peripheral blood, taken on day 0 of AZD1222 vaccination. The receptor was derived from an adult in good health. This chain connects TRBV5-4 to TRBJ1-1, with a weak D call TRBD1 (5 bases). The CDR3 loop reads CASSGGGMNTEAFF. CDR3 DNA sequence: TGTGCCAGCAGCGGGGGAGGGATGAACACTGAAGCTTTCTTT.